This TCR beta chain comes out of a study of blood T cell repertoires in COVID-19. Study in general: In each case, the material was cDNA or gDNA derived from T cells, B-cell-depleted T cells, or PBMCs.

CDR1 is SGHKS and CDR2 is YYEKEE in the germline V gene (reference sequence). J was trimmed by 11 bases and V by 4 bases; bases with no gene match: 11. The CDR3 sequence is 13 residues long. Measured with immunoSEQ multiplex PCR; TCRdb has only the in-frame clones, and not every one. The sample comprises around 310,000 clones, around 87% of which are singletons, and roughly 1% rests with the top ten. The TCR was taken from a middle-aged woman with COVID-19, enrolled during active disease. The sample taken for sequencing was peripheral blood. V and J are TRBV5-5 and TRBJ1-1; the match to TRBD1 covers 7 bases. The CDR3 DNA sequence: TGTGCCAGCAGCCTAAATATCCCACAGGGGGCTTTCTTT. Translation: CASSLNIPQGAFF.